The 20 T cell receptor beta chains below all came from one sample that was sequenced in a study of blood T cell repertoires in COVID-19. TCRdb's table, derived via immunoSEQ multiplex PCR, lists solely in-frame clones and lacks some. The sample shows roughly 160,000 clones, more than 70% of them seen only once. The sequencing sample was made of peripheral blood. Source of these receptors: a man aged 45-65 years with active or convalescent COVID-19.

The rearrangement links TRBV6-2 or TRBV6-3 to TRBJ1-2; D is unclear. Germline values: CDR1 MNHEY, CDR2 SVGEGT. V was shortened by 4 bases and J by 2 bases, with 11 bases between the two germline ends. This CDR3 comprises 14 residues. The CDR3 nucleotides are TGTGCCAGCAGTTCGTCGACTCTAAACTATGGCTACACCTTC. Amino acid sequence: CASSSSTLNYGYTF.

The chain is built from TRBV7-9 and TRBJ1-1, with a possible D match to TRBD1 (6 bases). Germline V gives CDR1 SEHNR, CDR2 FQNEAQ (reference sequence). V dropped 5 bases and J dropped 6 bases, with 16 bases sitting between them. CDR3 length equals 14 residues. CDR3 amino acids: CASSPLQGIPEAFF. CDR3 in DNA: TGTGCCAGCAGCCCGCTCCAGGGGATACCTGAAGCTTTCTTT. The whole variable domain, remainder taken from reference TRBV7-9 and TRBJ1-1, is DTGVSQNPRHKITKRGQNVTFRCDPISEHNRLYWYRQTLGQGPEFLTYFQNEAQLEKSRLLSDRFSAERPKGSFSTLEIQRTEQGDSAMYLCASSPLQGIPEAFFGQGTRLTVV.

The rearrangement links TRBV5-1 to TRBJ2-7; D perhaps matches TRBD1 (6 bases). Germline assignment: CDR1 SGHRS and CDR2 YFSETQ. V lost 0 bases, J lost 0 bases, and 13 bases lay in between. This CDR3 comprises 16 residues. CDR3 DNA: TGCGCCAGCAGCTTGGCGGTCGACAGGCGCTCCTACGAGCAGTACTTC. It codes for CASSLAVDRRSYEQYF.

This chain links TRBV2 with TRBJ1-1; the match to TRBD1 covers 7 bases. The V gene's germline CDR1 is SNHLY and CDR2 FYNNEI. The CDR3 has 16 amino acids. Trimming removed 3 bases from V and 1 base from J; junction bases left unmatched: 8. The chain's CDR3 is CASSEIGGRANTEAFF. DNA of the CDR3: TGTGCCAGCAGTGAGATAGGGGGCAGGGCGAACACTGAAGCTTTCTTT.

The chain combines TRBV11-3 with TRBJ2-2; D unresolved. V was trimmed by 4 bases and J by 6 bases, leaving 15 bases between them. Germline values: CDR1 SGHNT, CDR2 YENEEA. There are 15 residues in the CDR3. The DNA of the CDR3 is TGTGCCAGCAGCTATGGTGAAATTTCGGCCGGGGAGCTGTTTTTT. Translated: CASSYGEISAGELFF.

The chain is built from TRBV2 and TRBJ2-7; no clear D. Looked up from germline, CDR1 is SNHLY and CDR2 is FYNNEI. V was pared by 4 bases and J by 4 bases, with 5 bases between. There are 11 residues in the CDR3. The CDR3 sequence: CASSGTYEQYF. The CDR3 DNA sequence: TGTGCCAGCAGTGGTACATACGAGCAGTACTTC.

The chain joins TRBV7-8 to TRBJ2-7, with 10 bases fitting TRBD2. Germline values: CDR1 SGHVS, CDR2 FQNEAQ. V dropped 3 bases and J dropped 2; count of bases not matched to a gene: 4. This CDR3 region has 15 residues. The CDR3 region is CASSFASGGPYEQYF. CDR3 bases: TGTGCCAGCAGCTTTGCTAGCGGGGGACCCTACGAGCAGTACTTC.

This chain uses TRBV10-3 with TRBJ2-7; a weak D match, TRBD1 (6 bases). The CDR3 covers 12 residues. V was clipped by 4 bases and J by 5 bases, with 9 bases between them. Looked up from germline, CDR1 is ENHRY and CDR2 is SYGVKD. The CDR3 loop is CAISARTDEQYF. DNA of the CDR3: TGTGCCATCAGTGCCCGGACAGACGAGCAGTACTTC.

The chain is built from TRBV10-2 and TRBJ2-1; 8 bases match TRBD2. V dropped 2 bases and J dropped 8; count of bases not matched to a gene: 17. This CDR3 comprises 18 residues. Per the germline V gene, CDR1 is WSHSY and CDR2 is SAAADI. The chain's CDR3 is CASSEEWRGAHPRDEQFF. In nucleotides, the CDR3 is TGCGCCAGCAGTGAGGAGTGGCGGGGGGCCCATCCTCGGGATGAGCAGTTCTTC.

The CDR3 loop reads CASSLGESYGYTF. CDR3 DNA sequence: TGTGCCAGCAGTTTAGGGGAGTCCTATGGCTACACCTTC. This sequence joins TRBV12-3 or TRBV12-4 and TRBJ1-2; D call uncertain. Trimming removed 1 base at V and 4 bases at J, with 7 bases between. The CDR3 is made up of 13 amino acids.

The chain recombines TRBV2 with TRBJ1-5, with D possibly TRBD1 on 5 matching bases. Looked up from germline, CDR1 is SNHLY and CDR2 is FYNNEI. Deletions cut 8 bases from V and 7 bases from J, with 18 bases between. This CDR3 has 14 residues. The CDR3 coding sequence is TGTGCCAGCGGGGGGGAACTAGTTTACCAGCCCCAGCATTTT. Translation gives CASGGELVYQPQHF.

The gene calls are TRBV29-1 and TRBJ2-5; possibly TRBD1 for D (5 bases). Per germline, CDR1 SQVTM and CDR2 ANQGSEA. The V gene lost 2 bases and the J gene lost 5 bases, with 12 bases spanning the gap. CDR3 length equals 13 residues. Here the CDR3 DNA reads TGCAGCGTTGAACAACGACGACAGGAGACCCAGTACTTC. It codes for CSVEQRRQETQYF.

This clone was seen a handful of times. This chain links TRBV24-1 with TRBJ2-7, with D tentatively TRBD1 (5 bases). Germline V CDR1 and CDR2: KGHDR, SFDVKD. This CDR3 is 16 amino acids long. The V gene lost 3 bases and the J gene lost 1 base, with 15 bases spanning the gap. In nucleotides, the CDR3 is TGTGCCACCAGTGATGCTGGACACGGCCGATCCTACGAGCAGTACTTC. Translated: CATSDAGHGRSYEQYF.

About this clone: The same CDR3 can be traced to other DNA sequences in this sample. The chain is built from TRBV7-9 and TRBJ2-1, with TRBD2 as a possible D gene (7 bases). V gave up 0 bases and J gave up 7 bases, with 13 bases separating them. The length of the CDR3 is 15 residues. The germline V gene has CDR1 SEHNR and CDR2 FQNEAQ (reference sequence). In DNA form, the CDR3 reads TGTGCCAGCAGCTTAGCGGGGGGGCTAGGTAATGAGCAGTTCTTC. It specifies CASSLAGGLGNEQFF.

The V gene is TRBV27, the J gene TRBJ2-7; TRBD2 might be the D (6 bases). The CDR3 totals 16 residues. Trimming took 8 bases from V and 2 from J, leaving 22 bases between them. Looked up from germline, CDR1 is MNHEY and CDR2 is SMNVEV (reference sequence). The CDR3 DNA is TGTGCCAGCCGCGCCCAACCGGGACTGATACCCTACGAGCAGTACTTC. It specifies CASRAQPGLIPYEQYF.

The rearrangement joins TRBV7-3 to TRBJ2-3; 7 nucleotides agree with TRBD1. Germline CDR1 SGHTA, CDR2 FQGTGA. Trimming cost V 3 bases and J 2 bases; bases outside gene matches: 2. This CDR3 is built from 14 residues. For the CDR3, the DNA is TGTGCCAGCAGCTTTAGGGGGCCCACAGATACGCAGTATTTT. Translated, it gives CASSFRGPTDTQYF.

The chain couples TRBV7-2 to TRBJ1-5, with D perhaps matching TRBD1 (6 bases). Germline V gene lookup returns CDR1 SGHTA and CDR2 FQGNSA. The CDR3 covers 14 residues. The germline V and J ends were trimmed by 5 bases and 3 bases, with 11 bases remaining between them. The CDR3, as DNA: TGTGCCAGCAGCCCAGGGGAAGTCAATCAGCCCCAGCATTTT. Its protein is CASSPGEVNQPQHF.

The rearrangement joins TRBV25-1 to TRBJ1-1; the match to TRBD1 covers 11 bases. Per the germline V gene, CDR1 is MGHDK and CDR2 is SYGVNS. With V trimmed by 8 bases and J by 10 bases, 9 bases remained unmatched. The CDR3 spans 13 residues. CDR3 loop: CASLGQGALRAFF. The CDR3 DNA sequence: TGTGCCAGCCTTGGACAGGGGGCCTTAAGAGCTTTCTTT.

The genes are TRBV6-5 and TRBJ1-5; D call uncertain. V was cut by 0 bases and J by 5 bases, with 8 bases left in between. In germline, CDR1 is MNHEY, CDR2 SVGAGI. The CDR3 has 14 amino acids. Written as DNA, the CDR3 is TGTGCCAGCAGTTACTCGAACACATATCAGCCCCAGCATTTT. Protein product: CASSYSNTYQPQHF.

CDR3 sequence: CASSQEVTRTGLNYGYTF. CDR3 nucleotide sequence: TGCGCCAGCAGCCAAGAGGTAACGAGGACAGGTTTAAACTATGGCTACACCTTC. V is TRBV4-3 and J is TRBJ1-2, with 7 bases matching TRBD1. CDR1 LGHNA and CDR2 YSLEER come from the germline V gene. V lost 0 bases to trimming and J lost 2 bases; unmatched junction nucleotides: 12. The CDR3 consists of 18 residues.